Presented here are 14 T cell receptor beta chains from one specimen sequenced in a study of response to subunit inactivated influenza vaccine. Each CDR3 protein gets one entry after TCRdb re-called the RT-PCR reads with MiXCR. Counted here are about 530,000 distinct CDR3 sequences, roughly 10% occurring once; the ten biggest clones make up around 9.6%. The sample here was PBMCs from blood, taken on the day of vaccination. These receptors came from a man aged 50-60 years who received an inactivated influenza vaccine.

In its sample, this clonotype was seen a few times. The V call is TRBV20-1, the J call TRBJ1-4; 7 positions match TRBD1. Germline V gene sequence: CDR1 DFQATT, CDR2 SNEGSKA (reference sequence). This CDR3 is built from 13 residues. Trimming cost V 6 bases and J 8 bases; bases outside gene matches: 9. CDR3 nucleotides: TGCAGTGCGGGGAGGGGGCTAGAAGAAAAACTGTTTTTT. As protein: CSAGRGLEEKLFF.

A word on this clonotype: A junction end diverges from the germline sequence, so it may reflect a read error. The rearrangement joins TRBV15 to TRBJ1-4; the D is unclear. The V gene's germline CDR1 is LNHNV and CDR2 YYDKDF (reference sequence). CDR3 length equals 14 residues. CDR3 sequence (DNA): TGTGTCACCAGCAGAGAGGGCTTTAATGAAAAACTGTTTTTT. It codes for CVTSREGFNEKLFF.

The rearrangement joins TRBV4-2 to TRBJ1-1, with D possibly TRBD1 on 6 matching bases. Germline assignment: CDR1 LGHNA and CDR2 YNFKEQ. This CDR3 is built from 14 residues. V lost 3 bases to trimming and J lost 1 base, with 9 bases between them. The CDR3 DNA reads TGTGCCAGCAGCCAGGCGACAGGGAACACTGAAGCTTTCTTT. This encodes CASSQATGNTEAFF.

A few counts support this clonotype. The chain combines TRBV12-3 or TRBV12-4 with TRBJ1-5, with unresolved D. The V end was cut by 3 bases, the J end by 2 bases, with 14 bases between. The CDR3 sequence is 16 residues long. CDR3 DNA sequence: TGTGCCAGCAGTTTGGGTCGAGGGTGGGGCAATCAGCCCCAGCATTTT. Translating gives CASSLGRGWGNQPQHF.

The chain is built from TRBV29-1 and TRBJ2-5; D is perhaps TRBD1 or TRBD2 (6 bases each). The V and J ends lost 5 bases and 6 bases respectively, with 19 bases between them. Germline V gene sequence: CDR1 SQVTM, CDR2 ANQGSEA. The CDR3 is 14 residues long. CDR3 nucleotides: TGCAGCGTTCGTGAGGGGGGCGGGGAGCAGACCCAGTACTTC. It codes for CSVREGGGEQTQYF.

This clonotype came up a few times. The chain combines TRBV5-1 with TRBJ2-1, with 9 bases fitting TRBD2. This CDR3 is built from 15 residues. After removal of 4 bases from V and 3 bases from J, the junction contained 5 bases not matched to a gene. The germline V gene has CDR1 SGHRS and CDR2 YFSETQ. The CDR3 spells CASSMTSGGYNEQFF. CDR3 sequence (DNA): TGCGCCAGCAGCATGACTAGCGGAGGCTACAATGAGCAGTTCTTC.

The V and J genes are TRBV20-1 and TRBJ2-1; 12 bases are shared with TRBD1. Trimming took 7 bases from V and 8 from J; bases not matched to a gene: 6. Germline loops: CDR1 DFQATT, CDR2 SNEGSKA (reference sequence). The CDR3 sequence is 13 residues long. The CDR3, as DNA: TGCAGTGTCGCCGGGACAGGGGGCCATGAGCAGTTCTTC. As protein: CSVAGTGGHEQFF.

The chain links TRBV5-1 to TRBJ2-5, with D possibly matching TRBD2 (5 bases). The CDR3 runs to 15 residues. The V gene's germline CDR1 is SGHRS and CDR2 YFSETQ. V was shortened by 4 bases and J by 1 base, with 14 bases between the two germline ends. Here the CDR3 reads CASSRRTVTQETQYF. For the CDR3, the DNA is TGCGCCAGCAGCAGGAGGACGGTGACCCAAGAGACCCAGTACTTC.

The rearrangement uses TRBV11-1 and TRBJ2-1; a weak D match, TRBD1 (6 bases). The V end was cut by 5 bases, the J end by 0 bases, with 11 bases between. CDR3 length equals 15 residues. The germline V gene has CDR1 SGHAT and CDR2 FQDESV (reference sequence). CDR3 loop: CASSPGQNSYNEQFF. Here the CDR3 DNA reads TGTGCCAGCAGCCCCGGACAGAACTCCTACAATGAGCAGTTCTTC.

CDR3 DNA sequence: TGTGCCAGCAGCAAAGTAAACTACAATGAGCAGTTCTTC. This translates into CASSKVNYNEQFF. This chain connects TRBV21-1 to TRBJ2-1. TRBV21-1 is a pseudogene. CDR3 length: 13 amino acids.

This clonotype was counted ten times or more. The chain employs TRBV20-1 and TRBJ2-2, with TRBD1 identical over 10 bases. CDR1 and CDR2 from the germline V gene are DFQATT and SNEGSKA (reference sequence). V trimming: 6 bases; J trimming: 7 bases; junction bases outside the gene matches: 8. This CDR3 region has 14 residues. The CDR3 reads CSAKTGGDNGELFF. The CDR3 nucleotides read TGCAGTGCCAAGACAGGGGGCGATAACGGGGAGCTGTTTTTT.

This clonotype appeared a few times. The chain uses TRBV5-1 and TRBJ2-3, with TRBD1 identical over 10 bases. This CDR3 comprises 17 residues. Germline V gene lookup returns CDR1 SGHRS and CDR2 YFSETQ. J gave up 4 bases and V 1 base, and 9 bases lay outside the gene matches. CDR3 residues: CASSLTPGQGSADTQYF. CDR3 in DNA: TGCGCCAGCAGCTTGACCCCGGGACAGGGGTCCGCAGATACGCAGTATTTT.

The chain is built from TRBV28 and TRBJ2-1, with 7 bases that match TRBD2. This CDR3 comprises 16 residues. Germline CDR1 MDHEN, CDR2 SYDVKM. Trimming at V came to 1 base and at J to 7 bases, leaving 10 bases not matched to a gene. Here the CDR3 reads CASSLFIAGVGNEQFF. As DNA, the CDR3 is TGTGCCAGCAGTTTATTCATCGCGGGAGTCGGAAATGAGCAGTTCTTC.

This clonotype was seen a handful of times. The chain has TRBV10-3 and TRBJ2-1; TRBD1 might be the D (5 bases). Germline V lookup: CDR1 ENHRY, CDR2 SYGVKD. This CDR3 comprises 14 residues. The V and J ends lost 6 bases and 9 bases respectively, with 18 bases between them. This chain's CDR3 is CAIRGAYASGEQFF. The DNA for the CDR3 is TGTGCCATCAGAGGGGCATACGCATCAGGTGAGCAGTTCTTC.